This T cell receptor (beta chain) was profiled in a study of post-analysis software for immune sequencing data. Study-wide results and limits: Significantly lower normalized Chao1 diversity was seen in multiple sclerosis patients than in controls. Pronounced co-clustering by F measure was evident among identically batched samples.

Carried by the TCR beta cDNA libraries were unique molecular identifiers. Input amounts of roughly 0.85 to 10 million T cells were used. These gave roughly 0.5 million cDNA molecules, so each molecule approximated one T cell. TCRdb called the PCR reads again in MiXCR, with one record for every CDR3 protein. The sample consists of approximately 660,000 distinct CDR3 sequences, 55% to 60% of them appearing once. For this clonotype: The antigen remains undetermined.

Sequenced sample: blood. This receptor was obtained from a girl aged 2-15 years with multiple sclerosis.

The CDR3 DNA sequence: TGTGCCAGCAGCCAAGATCTAGCGACTAAAGAGACCCAGTACTTC. It encodes CASSQDLATKETQYF. V is TRBV3-1 and J is TRBJ2-5, with D tentatively TRBD2 (6 bases). The germline V gene encodes CDR1 LGHDT and CDR2 YNNKEL (reference sequence). V dropped 0 bases and J dropped 3 bases, with 11 bases sitting between them. This CDR3 region has 15 residues.